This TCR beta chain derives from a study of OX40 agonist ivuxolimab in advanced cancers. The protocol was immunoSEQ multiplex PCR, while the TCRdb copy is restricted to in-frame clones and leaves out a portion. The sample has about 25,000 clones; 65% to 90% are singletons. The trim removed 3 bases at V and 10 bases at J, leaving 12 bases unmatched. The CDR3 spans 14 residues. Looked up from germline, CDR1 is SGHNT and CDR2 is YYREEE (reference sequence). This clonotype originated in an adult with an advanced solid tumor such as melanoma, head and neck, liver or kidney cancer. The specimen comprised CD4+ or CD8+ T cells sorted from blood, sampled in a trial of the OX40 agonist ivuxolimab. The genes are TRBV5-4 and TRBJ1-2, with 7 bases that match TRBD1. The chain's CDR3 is CASSSRDRTLVYTF. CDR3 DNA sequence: TGTGCCAGCAGCTCCCGGGACAGAACTTTGGTCTACACCTTC. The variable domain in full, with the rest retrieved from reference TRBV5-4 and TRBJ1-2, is ETGVTQSPTHLIKTRGQQVTLRCSSQSGHNTVSWYQQALGQGPQFIFQYYREEENGRGNFPPRFSGLQFPNYSSELNVNALELDDSALYLCASSSRDRTLVYTFGSGTRLTVV.